Each of the 24 T cell receptor beta chains below was sequenced from the same sample in a study of blood T cell repertoires in COVID-19. Generated by immunoSEQ multiplex PCR, the TCRdb table keeps only in-frame clones and is missing some. The repertoire holds approximately 290,000 clones, with roughly 90% as singletons. Sequencing was carried out using PBMCs or T cells enriched from blood (not recorded which). All receptors come from a young woman with acute COVID-19.

V usage is TRBV30 and J usage is TRBJ1-5, with a possible D match to TRBD1 (6 bases). The CDR3 is 13 amino acids. Germline V gene sequence: CDR1 GTSNPN, CDR2 SVGIG (reference sequence). Trimming pared 2 bases from V and 7 bases from J, leaving 12 bases between. The CDR3 spells CAWSPTGQQPQHF. CDR3 DNA: TGTGCCTGGAGTCCTACAGGGCAACAGCCCCAGCATTTT.

The chain is built from TRBV5-6 and TRBJ1-5; D possibly corresponds to TRBD1 (6 bases). The germline V gene has CDR1 SGHDT and CDR2 YYEEEE. V was trimmed by 1 base and J by 6 bases, leaving 11 bases between them. The CDR3 covers 14 residues. Here the CDR3 reads CASSLSGVGQPQHF. The CDR3 region has the DNA TGTGCCAGCAGCTTGTCAGGGGTGGGTCAGCCCCAGCATTTT.

The rearrangement links TRBV28 to TRBJ1-5; D may be TRBD1 (6 bases). V was clipped by 6 bases and J by 0 bases, with 15 bases between them. The CDR3 is made up of 16 amino acids. Germline V lookup: CDR1 MDHEN, CDR2 SYDVKM. CDR3 residues: CASREDSGISNQPQHF. DNA for the CDR3: TGTGCCAGCAGGGAGGACAGCGGGATTAGCAATCAGCCCCAGCATTTT.

V usage is TRBV12-3 or TRBV12-4 and J usage is TRBJ2-3, with D possibly TRBD2 on 5 matching bases. The CDR3 is made up of 13 amino acids. V was shortened by 8 bases and J by 4 bases, with 13 bases between the two germline ends. CDR3 sequence reads: CASGRSGPDTQYF. The CDR3, as DNA: TGTGCCAGCGGGAGATCTGGCCCAGATACGCAGTATTTT.

The chain carries TRBV2 and TRBJ2-5, with D possibly TRBD1 on 5 matching bases. From germline, CDR1 is SNHLY and CDR2 FYNNEI. V dropped 5 bases and J dropped 3 bases, with 10 bases sitting between them. This CDR3 spans 13 amino acids. This chain's CDR3 is CASSFDSKETQYF. DNA for the CDR3: TGTGCCAGCAGTTTTGACAGCAAAGAGACCCAGTACTTC. Complete variable domain (other parts from reference TRBV2 and TRBJ2-5): EPEVTQTPSHQVTQMGQEVILRCVPISNHLYFYWYRQILGQKVEFLVSFYNNEISEKSEIFDDQFSVERPDGSNFTLKIRSTKLEDSAMYFCASSFDSKETQYFGPGTRLLVL.

As regards this clone: The junction differs from germline at one of its ends, possibly a read error. This chain connects TRBV3-1 (or the pseudogene TRBV3-2) to TRBJ2-3, with 11 bases identical to TRBD2. CDR3 length: 16 residues. The V gene's germline CDR1 is LGHDT and CDR2 YNNKEL (reference sequence). The CDR3 DNA follows: TGTGCCAGCACCCAAACTAGCGGGAGTCATACAGATACGCAGTATTTT. Residues: CASTQTSGSHTDTQYF.

Written as DNA, the CDR3 is TGTGCCATCAGTGCGGGAGGGCCCTACGAGCAGTACTTC. It translates to CAISAGGPYEQYF. The chain links TRBV10-3 to TRBJ2-7; TRBD2 matches at 8 bases. Germline assignment: CDR1 ENHRY and CDR2 SYGVKD. V was pared by 4 bases and J by 2 bases, with 1 base of the junction left unmatched. This CDR3 is built from 13 residues.

This chain joins TRBV6-6 and TRBJ2-2; a possible D gene is TRBD1 (9 bases). The CDR3 loop spans 19 amino acids. Trimming removed 5 bases at V and 7 bases at J, with 29 bases between. The germline V gene has CDR1 MNHNY and CDR2 SVGAGI (reference sequence). CDR3 sequence: CASSHRGRLAGGGGGELFF. CDR3 in DNA: TGTGCCAGCAGTCACAGGGGGCGTTTGGCGGGAGGAGGGGGCGGGGAGCTGTTTTTT.

This clone has more than one count but fewer than ten. V is TRBV28 and J is TRBJ2-7, with 7 bases matching TRBD1. Germline CDR1 and CDR2: MDHEN and SYDVKM. This CDR3 region has 12 residues. The junction had 0 bases not matched to a gene; V was cut back by 1 base and J by 6 bases. The CDR3 here is CASSLSGGEQYF. The CDR3 bases are TGTGCCAGCAGTTTATCAGGGGGCGAGCAGTACTTC.

The gene calls are TRBV7-3 and TRBJ2-3, with D perhaps TRBD1 (6 bases). Germline V gene lookup returns CDR1 SGHTA and CDR2 FQGTGA. The CDR3 is 13 amino acids. V was cut by 4 bases and J by 3 bases, with 8 bases left in between. This chain's CDR3 is CASSSGETDTQYF. Here the CDR3 DNA reads TGTGCCAGCAGCTCAGGGGAGACAGATACGCAGTATTTT.

The chain couples TRBV7-9 to TRBJ1-1; D unresolved. This CDR3 has 13 amino acids. The V gene's germline CDR1 is SEHNR and CDR2 FQNEAQ (reference sequence). Between the trimmed V and J ends, which lost 4 bases and 1 base, there was a span of 7 bases. In nucleotides, the CDR3 is TGTGCCAGCAGCTCCTACAGGAACACTGAAGCTTTCTTT. Amino acid sequence: CASSSYRNTEAFF.

This rearrangement joins TRBV7-2 to TRBJ1-1; TRBD1 matches at 9 bases. With 5 bases clipped from V and 5 bases from J, the junction kept 12 bases outside the gene matches. The CDR3 sequence is 16 residues long. Germline V gene data show CDR1 as SGHTA and CDR2 as FQGNSA. Written as DNA, the CDR3 is TGTGCCAGCAGCCTCCCGGGACAGGGAAAGGGGACTGAAGCTTTCTTT. It is translated as CASSLPGQGKGTEAFF.

V gene TRBV7-2 combines with J gene TRBJ1-6, with TRBD1 as a possible D gene (6 bases). This CDR3 is 15 amino acids long. Trimming left V 6 bases short and J 10 bases short, with 19 bases between. Germline V lookup: CDR1 SGHTA, CDR2 FQGNSA. The CDR3 reads CASSLMAGAQSPLHF. CDR3 coding DNA: TGTGCCAGCAGTCTAATGGCAGGGGCCCAATCACCCCTCCACTTT.

The J gene is TRBJ1-4, the V gene TRBV7-9; D gene ambiguous. V lost 5 bases, J lost 13 bases, and 17 bases lay in between. The CDR3 extends over 13 amino acids. Germline V CDR1 and CDR2: SEHNR, FQNEAQ (reference sequence). The CDR3 nucleotides read TGTGCCAGCAGCCCCCCCCAGGCCGGAGGACTGTTTTTT. This sequence encodes CASSPPQAGGLFF. Full variable domain (outside the CDR3, taken from reference TRBV7-9 and TRBJ1-4): DTGVSQNPRHKITKRGQNVTFRCDPISEHNRLYWYRQTLGQGPEFLTYFQNEAQLEKSRLLSDRFSAERPKGSFSTLEIQRTEQGDSAMYLCASSPPQAGGLFFGSGTQLSVL.

The chain carries TRBV18 and TRBJ1-2, with 8 bases lining up with TRBD1. This CDR3 is 16 amino acids long. Losses at the gene ends were 3 bases for V and 0 bases for J; bases not matched to a gene: 6. CDR1 is KGHSH and CDR2 is LQKENI in the germline V gene. The CDR3, as DNA: TGTGCCAGCTCACCCACCCCGGGACAGGCTAACTATGGCTACACCTTC. This codes for CASSPTPGQANYGYTF.

The chain combines TRBV29-1 with TRBJ1-2; D uncertain. Germline CDR1 reads SQVTM; CDR2 reads ANQGSEA. CDR3 size: 14 residues. Trimming took off 8 bases at V and 7 bases at J, with 23 bases between the two ends. For the CDR3, the DNA is TGCAGCACTGGTGGGAGTTTGGCTTTGGGTGGCTACACCTTC. Translated: CSTGGSLALGGYTF.

The gene calls are TRBV29-1 and TRBJ2-3; TRBD1 matches at 12 bases. This CDR3 contains 14 residues. The trim removed 8 bases at V and 7 bases at J, leaving 10 bases unmatched. CDR1 SQVTM and CDR2 ANQGSEA come from the germline V gene. CDR3 residues: CSSTGDRGQNTQYF. The CDR3 DNA sequence: TGCAGCTCAACAGGGGACAGGGGGCAAAATACGCAGTATTTT.

This clone was counted once. The rearrangement joins TRBV2 to TRBJ2-3; D is undetermined. The V end lost 6 bases, the J end lost 2 bases, and 6 bases lay between the germline ends. Germline V gene lookup returns CDR1 SNHLY and CDR2 FYNNEI. The CDR3 spans 12 residues. CDR3 sequence reads: CASRADTDTQYF. In DNA form, the CDR3 reads TGTGCCAGCAGGGCAGACACAGATACGCAGTATTTT.

V and J are TRBV6-1 and TRBJ2-1, with 7 bases matching TRBD2. CDR3 size: 13 residues. Germline CDR1 is MNHNS and CDR2 is SASEGT. V trimming: 1 base; J trimming: 8 bases; junction bases outside the gene matches: 2. The CDR3 spells CASSEGLADEQFF. CDR3 sequence (DNA): TGTGCCAGCAGTGAAGGTCTAGCGGATGAGCAGTTCTTC.

The chain joins TRBV10-3 to TRBJ2-3; D gene ambiguous. This CDR3 has 14 amino acids. The V end was cut by 2 bases, the J end by 0 bases, with 6 bases between. CDR1 is ENHRY and CDR2 is SYGVKD in the germline V gene. The CDR3 bases are TGTGCCATCAGTGAGCCCTCTAGCACAGATACGCAGTATTTT. The encoded protein is CAISEPSSTDTQYF.

The gene calls are TRBV5-1 and TRBJ2-7, with D possibly matching TRBD2 (6 bases). Deletions cut 0 bases from V and 7 bases from J, with 17 bases between. Germline values: CDR1 SGHRS, CDR2 YFSETQ. The CDR3 runs to 15 residues. CDR3 residues: CASSLEGLQTREQYF. CDR3 nucleotides: TGCGCCAGCAGCTTGGAGGGACTCCAAACGCGGGAGCAGTACTTC.

The chain recombines TRBV5-1 with TRBJ2-2; 9 bases agree with TRBD1. Germline V gene lookup returns CDR1 SGHRS and CDR2 YFSETQ. The length of the CDR3 is 20 residues. Trimming took 0 bases from V and 6 from J; bases not matched to a gene: 18. CDR3 coding DNA: TGCGCCAGCAGCTTGGCACCTCGGTTTGGGACAGGGAAGCTGGCCGGGGAGCTGTTTTTT. It yields the protein CASSLAPRFGTGKLAGELFF.

J is TRBJ1-2 and V is TRBV14; D remains ambiguous. The germline V gene has CDR1 SGHDN and CDR2 FVKESK. The CDR3 is 14 residues long. Trimming pared 4 bases from V and 7 bases from J, leaving 16 bases between. The CDR3, as DNA: TGTGCCAGCAGCCCCCTGTTAGGCGGAGGTGGCTACACCTTC. Residues: CASSPLLGGGGYTF.

The gene calls are TRBV10-3 and TRBJ2-2; 8 bases align to TRBD1. The J segment lost 4 bases and the V segment lost 7 bases, leaving 14 bases of the junction unmatched. This CDR3 has 17 amino acids. Germline CDR1 is ENHRY and CDR2 is SYGVKD. The chain's CDR3 is CAITDGGRGLFTGELFF. The CDR3 DNA is TGTGCCATCACGGACGGGGGCAGGGGGCTCTTCACCGGGGAGCTGTTTTTT.